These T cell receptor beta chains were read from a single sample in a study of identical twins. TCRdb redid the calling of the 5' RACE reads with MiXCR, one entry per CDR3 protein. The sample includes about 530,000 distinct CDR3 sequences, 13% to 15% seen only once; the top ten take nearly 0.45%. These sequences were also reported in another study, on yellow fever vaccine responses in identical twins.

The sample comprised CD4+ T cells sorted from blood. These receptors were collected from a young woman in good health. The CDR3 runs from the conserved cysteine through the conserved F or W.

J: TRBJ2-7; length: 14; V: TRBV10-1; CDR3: CASSSGSNSYEQYF
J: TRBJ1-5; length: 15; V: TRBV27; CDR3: CASSLSVDRNQPQHF
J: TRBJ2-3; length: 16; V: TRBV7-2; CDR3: CASSPPSGRAVDTQYF
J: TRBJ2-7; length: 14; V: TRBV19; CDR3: CASSQGQGPYEQYF
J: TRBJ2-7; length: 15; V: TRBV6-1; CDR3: CASSPRTAGFDEQYF
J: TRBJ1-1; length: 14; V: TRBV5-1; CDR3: CASSYFQDSTEAFF
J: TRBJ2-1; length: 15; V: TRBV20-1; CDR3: CSARDALVPYNEQFF
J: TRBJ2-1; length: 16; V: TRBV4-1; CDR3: CASSQGPTGGFNEQFF
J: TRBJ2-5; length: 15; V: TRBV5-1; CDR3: CASSFLAGRQETQYF
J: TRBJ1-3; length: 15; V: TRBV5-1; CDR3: CASSLVSGSGNTIYF
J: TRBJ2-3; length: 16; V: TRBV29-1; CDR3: CSVDYGPRGSTDTQYF
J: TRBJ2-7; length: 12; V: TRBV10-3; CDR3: CAIRGGTYEQYF
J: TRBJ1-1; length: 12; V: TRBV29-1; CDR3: CSADRGNTEAFF
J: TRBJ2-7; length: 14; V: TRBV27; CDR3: CASSADRSSYEQYF
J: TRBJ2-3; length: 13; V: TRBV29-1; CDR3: CSAAGGRTDTQYF
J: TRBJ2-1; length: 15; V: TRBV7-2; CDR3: CASSTTSGVGNEQFF